This T cell receptor (beta chain) was found in a study of T-cell memory formation after mild COVID-19. To note about this clonotype: The antigen is undetermined.

TCRdb re-analysed the 5' RACE reads in MiXCR, keeping a single row per CDR3 protein. The sample records over 400,000 distinct CDR3 sequences, about a quarter being singletons. Study-level findings and limits: A balance of CD4 and CD8 characterized clones contracting day 15 to 85, whereas later expanders leaned CD4+. Unconfirmed was the SARS-CoV-2 specificity of second-wave clones that peaked on day 37.

The TCR sequence derives from an adult woman who had mild COVID-19 (a few samples of this study predate the infection). Cell type and time point are not known. Sequencing input: PBMCs or a T cell subset sorted from them (not recorded which).

The CDR3 region has the DNA TGTGCCACCAGTGATTTGGGGGAGGATACGCAGTATTTT. Translated, it gives CATSDLGEDTQYF. V and J are TRBV24-1 and TRBJ2-3, with D maybe TRBD2 (5 bases). Between the trimmed V and J ends, which lost 0 bases and 6 bases, there was a span of 6 bases. Germline CDR1 is KGHDR and CDR2 is SFDVKD. The CDR3 length is 13 residues.